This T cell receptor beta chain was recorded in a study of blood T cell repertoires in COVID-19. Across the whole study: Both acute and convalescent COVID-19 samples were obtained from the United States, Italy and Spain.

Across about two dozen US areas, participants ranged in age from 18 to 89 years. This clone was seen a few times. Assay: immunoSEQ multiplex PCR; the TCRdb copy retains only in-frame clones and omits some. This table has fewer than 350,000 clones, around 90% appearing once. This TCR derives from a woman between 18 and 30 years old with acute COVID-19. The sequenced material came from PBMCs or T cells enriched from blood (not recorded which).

CDR3 bases: TGTGCCACCAGCAGAGGAACACAGCCCCAGCATTTT. As protein: CATSRGTQPQHF. The V and J genes are TRBV15 and TRBJ1-5; unclear D gene. The CDR3 runs 12 residues. Deletions cut 1 base from V and 7 bases from J, with 5 bases between. Germline V CDR1 and CDR2: LNHNV, YYDKDF (reference sequence).